This T cell receptor beta chain was captured by sequencing in a study of OX40 agonist ivuxolimab in advanced cancers. Study outcomes and limitations: The study did not work out the antigen specificity of the expanded peripheral T cells. Partial responders at 0.1-3.0 mg/kg showed near-lowest clonal expansion.

As for this clone: The antigen is unknown.

Patients were ruled out by autoimmune disease history or systemic immunosuppression. Samples were taken at baseline and on day 1 of cycles 4 and 7. CDR3 size: 15 residues. Germline values: CDR1 SEHNR, CDR2 FQNEAQ (reference sequence). V was shortened by 1 base and J by 0 bases, with 9 bases between the two germline ends. Measured with immunoSEQ multiplex PCR; TCRdb has only the in-frame clones, and not every one. The sample consists of 74,000 or so clones, approximately 81% of them appearing once. The rearrangement uses TRBV7-9 and TRBJ1-1; D call uncertain. The clonotype comes from an adult with an advanced solid tumor such as melanoma, head and neck, liver or kidney cancer. The sample was CD4+ or CD8+ T cells sorted from blood, taken in a trial of the OX40 agonist ivuxolimab. The CDR3 bases are TGTGCCAGCAGCTTAGAGAGTACTATGAACACTGAAGCTTTCTTT. Translation: CASSLESTMNTEAFF.